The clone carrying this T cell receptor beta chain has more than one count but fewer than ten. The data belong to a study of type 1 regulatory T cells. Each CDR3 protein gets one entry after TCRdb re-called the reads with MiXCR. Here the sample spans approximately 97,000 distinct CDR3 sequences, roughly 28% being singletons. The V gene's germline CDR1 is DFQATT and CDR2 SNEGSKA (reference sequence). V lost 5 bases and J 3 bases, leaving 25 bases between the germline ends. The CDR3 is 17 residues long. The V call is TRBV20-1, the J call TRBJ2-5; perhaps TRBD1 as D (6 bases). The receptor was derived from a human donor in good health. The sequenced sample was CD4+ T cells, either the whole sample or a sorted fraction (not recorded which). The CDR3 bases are TGCAGTGCTCCCGAAGTATTTTGGACAGCCGCCAAAGAGACCCAGTACTTC. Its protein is CSAPEVFWTAAKETQYF.